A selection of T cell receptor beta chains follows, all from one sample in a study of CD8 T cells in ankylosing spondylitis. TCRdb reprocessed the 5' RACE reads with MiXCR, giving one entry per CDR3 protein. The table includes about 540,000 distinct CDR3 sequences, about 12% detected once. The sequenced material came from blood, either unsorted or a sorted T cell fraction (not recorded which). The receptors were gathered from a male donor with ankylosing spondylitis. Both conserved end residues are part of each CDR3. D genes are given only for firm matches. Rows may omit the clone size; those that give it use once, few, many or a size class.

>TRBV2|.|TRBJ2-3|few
CASQPGGMTDTQYF
TGTGCCAGCCAGCCAGGGGGGATGACAGATACGCAGTATTTT
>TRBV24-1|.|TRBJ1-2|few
CATSDSYRAPDGYTF
TGTGCCACCAGTGATTCCTACCGGGCCCCAGACGGCTACACCTTC
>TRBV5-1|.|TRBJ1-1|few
CASPPGLSHLEAFF
TGCGCCAGCCCTCCAGGCTTGTCCCACCTTGAAGCTTTCTTT
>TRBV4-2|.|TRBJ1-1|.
CASSHPPEGNTEAFF
TGTGCCAGCAGCCATCCCCCTGAGGGGAACACTGAAGCTTTCTTT
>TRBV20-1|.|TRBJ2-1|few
CSARPLLAWEQFF
TGCAGTGCTAGACCCTTACTAGCCTGGGAGCAGTTCTTC
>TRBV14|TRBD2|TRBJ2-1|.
CASRSGRGSYNEQFF
TGTGCCAGCCGTAGCGGGAGAGGTTCCTACAATGAGCAGTTCTTC
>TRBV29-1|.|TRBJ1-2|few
CSVESSARATGYTF
TGCAGCGTTGAAAGCTCGGCCAGGGCGACTGGCTACACCTTC
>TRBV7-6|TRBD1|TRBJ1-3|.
CASSLTDRASPGNTIYF
TGTGCCAGCAGCTTAACCGACAGGGCCTCTCCTGGGAACACCATATATTTT
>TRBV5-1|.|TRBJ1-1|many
CASSTDPNTEAFF
TGCGCCAGCAGCACAGACCCAAACACTGAAGCTTTCTTT
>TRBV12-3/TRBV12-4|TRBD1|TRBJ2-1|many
CASSWDRGIGLMSYNEQFF
TGTGCCAGCAGTTGGGACAGGGGGATTGGGCTCATGTCTTACAATGAGCAGTTCTTC
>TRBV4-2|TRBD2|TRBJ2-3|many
CASSQRTGGTDTQYF
TGTGCCAGCAGCCAAAGAACCGGGGGGACAGATACGCAGTATTTT
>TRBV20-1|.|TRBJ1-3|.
CSAGRDSGNTIYF
TGCAGTGCTGGCCGGGACTCTGGAAACACCATATATTTT
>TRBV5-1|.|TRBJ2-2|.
CASSLRSGLLGGELFF
TGCGCCAGCAGCTTGCGTAGCGGTCTACTGGGCGGGGAGCTGTTTTTT
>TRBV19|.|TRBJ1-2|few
CASSQSSGYTF
TGTGCCAGCAGCCAATCGTCTGGCTACACCTTC
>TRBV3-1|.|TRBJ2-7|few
CASSQQYKPYEQYF
TGTGCCAGCAGCCAGCAGTACAAACCGTACGAGCAGTACTTC
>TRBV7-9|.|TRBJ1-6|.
CASSGTRYSPLHF
TGTGCCAGCAGCGGAACGAGATATTCACCCCTCCACTTT
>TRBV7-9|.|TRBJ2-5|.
CASRINGETQYF
TGTGCCAGCAGAATTAATGGGGAGACCCAGTACTTC
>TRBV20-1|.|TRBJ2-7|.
CSARDLLGEQYF
TGCAGTGCTAGAGACCTACTCGGGGAGCAGTACTTC
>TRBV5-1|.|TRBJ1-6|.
CASSLEQGSNSPLHF
TGCGCCAGCAGCTTGGAACAGGGTAGTAATTCACCCCTCCACTTT
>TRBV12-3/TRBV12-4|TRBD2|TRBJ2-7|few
CASSFASGYEQYF
TGTGCCAGCAGTTTCGCTAGCGGCTACGAGCAGTACTTC
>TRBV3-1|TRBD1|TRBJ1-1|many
CASSRTGQSTEAFF
TGTGCCAGCAGCCGAACGGGACAGAGCACTGAAGCTTTCTTT
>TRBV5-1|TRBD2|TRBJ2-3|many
CASSTTSGSDTQYF
TGCGCCAGCAGCACGACTAGCGGTTCAGATACGCAGTATTTT
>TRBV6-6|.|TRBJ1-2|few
CASSYTNYGYTF
TGTGCCAGCAGTTACACTAACTATGGCTACACCTTC
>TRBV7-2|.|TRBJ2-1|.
CASSLNLLGEQFF
TGTGCCAGCAGTCTTAATCTGCTGGGTGAGCAGTTCTTC
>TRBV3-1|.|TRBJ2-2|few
CASSRRTDPNTGELFF
TGTGCCAGCAGCCGAAGGACAGACCCGAACACCGGGGAGCTGTTTTTT
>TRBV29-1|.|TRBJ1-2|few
CSVDRSGLTNYGYTF
TGCAGCGTTGACCGGTCGGGACTGACTAACTATGGCTACACCTTC
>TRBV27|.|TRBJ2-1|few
CASSIRGTYNEQFF
TGTGCCAGCAGTATAAGGGGAACGTACAATGAGCAGTTCTTC
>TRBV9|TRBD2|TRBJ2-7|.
CASSPLGLAGRLEQYF
TGTGCCAGCAGCCCACTTGGACTAGCGGGACGTCTCGAGCAGTACTTC
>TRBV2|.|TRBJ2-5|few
CASDYPQETQYF
TGTGCCAGCGACTACCCTCAAGAGACCCAGTACTTC
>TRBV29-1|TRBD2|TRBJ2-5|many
CSVLAGGQKTQYF
TGCAGCGTTCTAGCGGGAGGGCAAAAGACCCAGTACTTC
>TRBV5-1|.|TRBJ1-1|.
CASSLYDSNTEAFF
TGCGCCAGCAGCTTGTACGACAGTAACACTGAAGCTTTCTTT
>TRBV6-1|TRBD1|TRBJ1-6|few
CASSRTGVDSPLHF
TGTGCCAGCAGTCGGACAGGAGTAGATTCACCCCTCCACTTT
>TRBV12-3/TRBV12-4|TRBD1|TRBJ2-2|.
CASSSGTASGELFF
TGTGCCAGCAGTTCCGGGACAGCCTCCGGGGAGCTGTTTTTT
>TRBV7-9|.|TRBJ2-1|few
CAGALGLASNEQFF
TGTGCCGGGGCCCTAGGGCTAGCCAGCAATGAGCAGTTCTTC
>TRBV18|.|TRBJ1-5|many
CASSLSQGVTQPQHF
TGTGCCAGCTCACTCTCCCAAGGGGTCACGCAGCCCCAGCATTTT
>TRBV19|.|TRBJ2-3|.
CASSISGNTDTQYF
TGTGCCAGTAGTATTAGCGGTAACACAGATACGCAGTATTTT
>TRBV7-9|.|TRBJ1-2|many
CASSQTDYGYTF
TGTGCCAGCAGCCAGACTGACTATGGCTACACCTTC
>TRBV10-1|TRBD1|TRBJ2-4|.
CASSGTGGRGIQYF
TGCGCCAGCAGTGGAACAGGGGGACGGGGCATTCAGTACTTC
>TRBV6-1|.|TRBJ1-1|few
CATRSEGLITFF
TGTGCCACCAGATCGGAGGGGCTTATAACTTTCTTT